This is a list of T cell receptor beta chains from one sample in a study of shared clonotypes between healthy human individuals. Here immunoSEQ multiplex PCR was the method, and the copy in TCRdb shows in-frame clones only, minus some. This sample has some 2,500,000 clones; around 93% occur once, and the top ten carry about 0.36%. The sequenced sample was naive CD4+ T cells from PBMCs. These receptors were obtained from a man younger than 35 in good health. Some clones in this sample may be carry-over from other donors' samples. Each CDR3 is given with its conserved first and last residue. Each record gives: V gene, D gene, J gene, CDR3 protein. The D gene is left open where the match is weak.

>TRBV5-1|.|TRBJ2-2
CASSPTLNAGSTGELFF
>TRBV5-4|TRBD1|TRBJ2-1
CASSLGQGIDNEQFF
>TRBV11-1|.|TRBJ1-2
CASSPQEDYGYTF
>TRBV5-4|.|TRBJ1-2
CASTPGGSRKGYGYTF
>TRBV5-6|TRBD2|TRBJ2-3
CASSSLAGPSTDTQYF
>TRBV7-3|.|TRBJ2-7
CASSLSLASEQYF
>TRBV4-3|.|TRBJ2-7
CASSPRTGFTYEQYF
>TRBV7-2|TRBD1|TRBJ1-2
CASGPRQGGYTF
>TRBV6-6|.|TRBJ1-4
CASSYRGPNEKLFF
>TRBV5-6|.|TRBJ2-2
CASSPGTLNTGELFF
>TRBV11-1|.|TRBJ2-7
CASSSSRDGDEQYF
>TRBV7-2|.|TRBJ2-7
CASSLARPSYEQYF
>TRBV6-5|TRBD2|TRBJ2-1
CASSYRTSGRAGEQFF
>TRBV7-3|.|TRBJ2-1
CASSLDAGAYNEQFF
>TRBV9|.|TRBJ1-2
CASSVDLTLTYGYTF
>TRBV4-2|.|TRBJ1-1
CASSQEETLSGKAFF